The sequence of this T cell receptor beta chain was determined in a study of blood T cell repertoires in COVID-19. Across the whole study: Acute and convalescent COVID-19 specimens originated in the United States, Italy and Spain. T cells, B-cell-depleted T cells, or PBMCs supplied cDNA or gDNA.

In the authors' workflow: Reference gene primers were amplified, and this amplification served to estimate nucleated cell counts. Produced via immunoSEQ multiplex PCR; TCRdb's table is partial and in-frame only. V, J and clone size derive from that table, while D and trimming were established from the DNA sequence. The sample includes 270,000 or so clones, approximately 80% of them seen just once. The specimen was peripheral blood. The TCR comes from a human donor in a cohort sampled during active COVID-19.

The CDR3 DNA follows: TGTGCCAGCGTCGAGAACGGGAGGGCCAGGGATACGCAGTATTTT. Its protein is CASVENGRARDTQYF. The chain couples TRBV19 to TRBJ2-3, with 8 bases lining up with TRBD2. V lost 9 bases to trimming and J lost 6 bases; unmatched junction nucleotides: 14. Looked up from germline, CDR1 is LNHDA and CDR2 is SQIVND (reference sequence). CDR3 length: 15 amino acids. The variable domain in full, with the rest retrieved from reference TRBV19 and TRBJ2-3, is DGGITQSPKYLFRKEGQNVTLSCEQNLNHDAMYWYRQDPGQGLRLIYYSQIVNDFQKGDIAEGYSVSREKKESFPLTVTSAQKNPTAFYLCASVENGRARDTQYFGPGTRLTVL.